The 9 T cell receptor beta chains in this list originate from one sample, sequenced in a study of blood T cell repertoires in COVID-19. Profiled with immunoSEQ multiplex PCR; TCRdb holds only in-frame clones, not every one. Counted here are fewer than 250,000 clones, about 88% occurring once; the ten biggest clones make up less than 3%. Input material: peripheral blood. The receptors come from a woman aged 60 to 75 with acute or convalescent COVID-19.

The chain couples TRBV7-2 to TRBJ1-1; 10 positions agree with TRBD1. This CDR3 is 13 amino acids long. Trimming at V came to 5 bases and at J to 10 bases, leaving 7 bases not matched to a gene. The V gene's germline CDR1 is SGHTA and CDR2 FQGNSA. The CDR3 loop reads CASSPDRGQLAFF. The CDR3, as DNA: TGTGCCAGCAGCCCTGACAGGGGGCAACTAGCTTTCTTT.

The chain has TRBV6-2 or TRBV6-3 and TRBJ1-2; D remains unclear. Deletions cut 2 bases from V and 4 bases from J, with 11 bases between. This CDR3 has 14 amino acids. Germline CDR1 is MNHEY and CDR2 is SVGEGT. CDR3 DNA: TGTGCCAGCAGTTACGGGAGACTATCCTATGGCTACACCTTC. Protein product: CASSYGRLSYGYTF.

A remark on this clone: This sample also contains other DNA sequences that code for the same CDR3. V is TRBV2 and J is TRBJ2-5; 10 nucleotides match TRBD2. Germline V gene lookup returns CDR1 SNHLY and CDR2 FYNNEI. The junction had 1 base not matched to a gene; V was cut back by 2 bases and J by 4 bases. This CDR3 contains 14 residues. CDR3 amino acids: CASSERLAGETQYF. In nucleotides, the CDR3 is TGTGCCAGCAGTGAAAGACTAGCGGGAGAGACCCAGTACTTC. The entire variable domain, with the rest obtained from reference TRBV2 and TRBJ2-5, is as follows: EPEVTQTPSHQVTQMGQEVILRCVPISNHLYFYWYRQILGQKVEFLVSFYNNEISEKSEIFDDQFSVERPDGSNFTLKIRSTKLEDSAMYFCASSERLAGETQYFGPGTRLLVL.

The J gene is TRBJ2-3, the V gene TRBV19; D possibly corresponds to TRBD2 (5 bases). Per the germline V gene, CDR1 is LNHDA and CDR2 is SQIVND (reference sequence). The CDR3 covers 14 residues. Trimming removed 2 bases from V and 1 base from J, with 7 bases in between. CDR3 bases: TGTGCCAGTAGTATAACACTAGGCACAGATACGCAGTATTTT. This translates into CASSITLGTDTQYF.

This CDR3 reads CASSTDRALHF. The DNA for the CDR3 is TGTGCCAGCAGTACGGACAGGGCCCTCCACTTT. The chain uses TRBV28 and TRBJ1-6; 8 positions match TRBD1. Germline V gene data show CDR1 as MDHEN and CDR2 as SYDVKM. After removal of 5 bases from V and 14 bases from J, the junction contained 2 bases not matched to a gene. The CDR3 totals 11 residues.

The V and J genes are TRBV11-2 and TRBJ2-7; D may be TRBD1 (6 bases). This CDR3 contains 14 residues. Germline CDR1 SGHAT, CDR2 FQNNGV. The ends were cut back, 3 bases at V and 3 bases at J, with 12 bases in the middle. The CDR3 DNA sequence: TGTGCCAGCAGCTTGGGGCAGGGGATCTACGAGCAGTACTTC. Amino acid sequence: CASSLGQGIYEQYF.

This sequence joins TRBV6-5 and TRBJ1-4, with TRBD1 matching over 7 bases. After removal of 4 bases from V and 5 bases from J, the junction contained 7 bases not matched to a gene. The CDR3 has 15 amino acids. CDR1 and CDR2 from the germline V gene are MNHEY and SVGAGI. The CDR3 spells CASSWDGTANEKLFF. The CDR3 nucleotides read TGTGCCAGCAGTTGGGACGGGACAGCCAATGAAAAACTGTTTTTT.

The V and J genes are TRBV19 and TRBJ2-7; 7 positions agree with TRBD2. The CDR3 is made up of 15 amino acids. Unmatched junction bases numbered 10, after V lost 6 bases and J lost 2 bases. Germline values: CDR1 LNHDA, CDR2 SQIVND (reference sequence). CDR3 bases: TGTGCCAGTAGCCCAAGGGGCGGGAGTCCCTACGAGCAGTACTTC. As protein: CASSPRGGSPYEQYF.

J is TRBJ2-3 and V is TRBV9; 14 nucleotides line up with TRBD2. The germline V gene encodes CDR1 SGDLS and CDR2 YYNGEE. This CDR3 contains 17 residues. Unmatched junction bases numbered 5, after V lost 0 bases and J lost 5 bases. The CDR3 loop is CASSVETSGGAQDTQYF. The CDR3 bases are TGTGCCAGCAGCGTAGAGACTAGCGGGGGGGCCCAAGATACGCAGTATTTT. Complete variable domain (other parts from reference TRBV9 and TRBJ2-3): DSGVTQTPKHLITATGQRVTLRCSPRSGDLSVYWYQQSLDQGLQFLIQYYNGEERAKGNILERFSAQQFPDLHSELNLSSLELGDSALYFCASSVETSGGAQDTQYFGPGTRLTVL.